This T cell receptor beta chain was captured in a study of chemoradiotherapy in HPV16-positive cancers. Study at large: A couple of HPV16-positive patients' cells yielded candidate HPV-specific clones and common motifs. Whole-study findings and limits: In HPV16-positive patients, HPV-responsive T-cell expansion tracked better recurrence-free survival. Non-HPV-specific T cells did not expand in tumors during treatment, whereas candidate HPV-specific clones and E7-related motifs did.

Turning to this clone: The target antigen is unknown.

Trimming left V 6 bases short and J 5 bases short, with 9 bases between. The CDR3 covers 12 residues. The germline CDR1 and CDR2 sequences are MNHEY and SVGAGI. Over chemoradiotherapy, repertoires were sampled more than once. TCRdb's table, derived via immunoSEQ multiplex PCR, lists solely in-frame clones and lacks some. The table lists about 14,000 clones, roughly 74% of them singletons, with more than 8.5% in the top ten. This sample was taken from a patient who underwent chemoradiotherapy. This clonotype was obtained from a human donor with HPV-associated anogenital cancer. The rearrangement uses TRBV6-5 and TRBJ2-3; no reliable D call. The CDR3 loop reads CASRTIEDTQYF. The DNA for the CDR3 is TGTGCCAGCAGGACCATAGAAGATACGCAGTATTTT.